Below, 21 T cell receptor beta chains from the same sample are listed, as sequenced in a study of tumor-infiltrating lymphocytes in primary liver carcinoma. The tissue used was unsorted bulk material of about 17-33 mg. RNA and DNA were co-extracted from it with the AllPrep DNA/RNA mini kit. With 500 ng total RNA as template and a constant-region primer, TCR beta cDNA was made. TCR beta libraries came from three nested multiplex PCR rounds using slightly modified ARM-PCR. TRBV1-TRBV30 forward primers paired with a C-beta reverse primer drove the first two PCR rounds, 10 cycles each. MiXCR, run by TCRdb on the multiplex PCR reads, gives a single entry per CDR3 protein. The table lists around 40,000 distinct CDR3 sequences, over 70% of them singletons. Sample: liver tumor tissue from sampling region 2. This sample's subset: tumor region T2, inferior pole. The source is a man aged 35 to 55 with primary liver carcinoma and hepatitis B virus infection.

Many counts were recorded for this clonotype. V is TRBV12-3 or TRBV12-4 and J is TRBJ2-3; no clear D. Trimming took off 6 bases at V and 2 bases at J, with 15 bases between the two ends. The CDR3 totals 15 residues. For the CDR3, the DNA is TGTGCCAGCAGCCGCGACCAGTCCTTCACAGATACGCAGTATTTT. Translated, it gives CASSRDQSFTDTQYF.

This clonotype was seen just once. This sequence joins TRBV24-1 and TRBJ2-3; 7 positions agree with TRBD2. The germline gives CDR1 KGHDR, CDR2 SFDVKD. V trimming: 9 bases; J trimming: 2 bases; junction bases outside the gene matches: 13. The CDR3 extends over 16 amino acids. DNA of the CDR3: TGTGCCACCGGTGGGAGGGGAACGACTATCACAGATACGCAGTATTTT. It codes for CATGGRGTTITDTQYF.

Comment on this clonotype: Possible read error: a much larger clone is one base away. This chain connects TRBV10-2 to TRBJ2-7; the D gene could be TRBD1 or TRBD2 (5 bases each). The CDR3 contains 14 residues. V shed 8 bases and J shed 7 bases, with 21 bases lying between them. Germline V gives CDR1 WSHSY, CDR2 SAAADI. For the CDR3, the DNA is TGCGCCAGCGGTCCCACAAGGGGCCGGGAAGAGCAGTACTTC. Its translation is CASGPTRGREEQYF.

For this clonotype: Germline and junction disagree at one end, which may indicate a read error. The chain employs TRBV29-1 and TRBJ1-2, with no clear D. The CDR3 loop spans 12 amino acids. The germline V gene encodes CDR1 SQVTM and CDR2 ANQGSEA. For the CDR3, the DNA is TGCAACGTCGTACCAGTTAACTATAGCTACACCTTC. This codes for CNVVPVNYSYTF.

The chain has TRBV11-3 and TRBJ2-1, with D unclear. The CDR3 covers 14 residues. Germline CDR1 reads SGHNT; CDR2 reads YENEEA. Trimming took 3 bases from V and 16 from J, leaving 22 bases between them. The CDR3 DNA is TGTGCCAGCAGCTTCGCCGGCCTCTACAATGAGCGATTCTTC. Amino acid sequence: CASSFAGLYNERFF.

This clonotype was detected once. Its ends do not fully match the called genes, so a read error is possible. This sequence joins TRBV6-1 and TRBJ2-1, with a possible D match to TRBD1 (6 bases). Germline lookup yields CDR1 MNHNS and CDR2 SASEGT. The length of the CDR3 is 17 residues. CDR3 DNA: TGTGTCAGCAACAATCGCTTACAGGGAACCTCCTACAATGAGCATTTCTTC. This gives the protein CVSNNRLQGTSYNEHFF.

This clonotype showed up many times. The chain links TRBV5-4 to TRBJ1-1; weak D call: TRBD1 (6 bases). CDR3 length equals 12 residues. Trimming took 4 bases from V and 5 from J, leaving 9 bases between them. Germline assignment: CDR1 SGHNT and CDR2 YYREEE (reference sequence). CDR3 protein: CASSVGQTEAFF. The CDR3 region has the DNA TGTGCCAGCAGCGTTGGACAGACTGAAGCTTTCTTT.

In the case of this clonotype: The conserved final phenylalanine or tryptophan is absent from the CDR3, which likely points to a read error. The V and J genes are TRBV11-2 and TRBJ2-7, with 7 bases that match TRBD1. CDR3 size: 16 residues. Germline V gene lookup returns CDR1 SGHAT and CDR2 FQNNGV. CDR3 sequence: CASSLVGGPFDYEQYL. Written as DNA, the CDR3 is TGTGCCAGCAGCTTAGTAGGGGGCCCCTTTGACTACGAACAGTACTTA.

Points on this clonotype: The CDR3 carries no conserved terminal phenylalanine or tryptophan, so it likely arises from a read error. The DNA is omitted, as the CDR3 cannot be located on it reliably, and the CDR3 follows TCRdb's listing. The rearrangement uses TRBV29-1 and TRBJ2-1; the table's D call of TRBD2 was not tested on the DNA. The CDR3 numbers 12 amino acids, ends counted. Germline V gene data show CDR1 as SQVTM and CDR2 as ANQGSEA. CDR3 residues: CSVALISGREFL.

In regard to this clonotype: The conserved phenylalanine or tryptophan is not found at the CDR3 terminus, so this likely reflects a read error. V is TRBV11-2 and J is TRBJ1-1; the D gene is possibly TRBD1 (6 bases). CDR3 length: 16 amino acids. Trimming removed 9 bases from V and 3 bases from J, with 23 bases in between. Germline loops: CDR1 SGHAT, CDR2 FQNNGV. In DNA form, the CDR3 reads TGTGCCAGTAACTTAGATCGGACAGTGATTGACACTGAAGCTTTCTCT. Translation: CASNLDRTVIDTEAFS.

In the case of this clonotype: This likely comes from a read error, as the CDR3 has no conserved phenylalanine or tryptophan at its end. The chain carries TRBV4-1 and TRBJ1-2, with D possibly TRBD1 on 6 matching bases. Germline V gene data show CDR1 as MGHRA and CDR2 as YSYEKL. The CDR3 is 12 amino acids. The CDR3 DNA sequence: TGCGCCAGCAACCAATCAGGGGATGGCTACACCCTC. This gives the protein CASNQSGDGYTL.

The rearrangement joins TRBV11-3 to TRBJ2-1, with unresolved D. The CDR3 consists of 14 residues. Germline-derived CDR1 and CDR2 are SGHNT and YENEEA. Trimming cost V 1 base and J 15 bases, with 19 bases left between them. CDR3 DNA sequence: TGTGCCAGCAGCTTAGGCGTCTCGACCAATGTGCGGTTCTTC. Protein sequence: CASSLGVSTNVRFF.

As for this clonotype: Its ends do not fully match the called genes, so a read error is possible. The V gene is TRBV14, the J gene TRBJ2-2; 7 bases map to TRBD2. The CDR3 is made up of 18 amino acids. Germline V gene lookup returns CDR1 SGHDN and CDR2 FVKESK. CDR3 sequence reads: CASGQEVGQAGNTGELFF. DNA of the CDR3: TGTGCCAGCGGCCAAGAAGTAGGACAAGCGGGAAACACCGGGGAGCTGTTTTTT.

The chain carries TRBV29-1 and TRBJ1-2; D is uncertain. The CDR3 covers 12 residues. Trimming cost V 7 bases and J 4 bases, with 13 bases left between them. CDR1 is SQVTM and CDR2 is ANQGSEA in the germline V gene. In DNA, the CDR3 is TGCAGCGCTGGAGAACAGAGCTATGGCTACACCTTC. The encoded protein is CSAGEQSYGYTF.

This clonotype was picked up many times. The rearrangement links TRBV28 to TRBJ2-1; 9 bases fit TRBD2. V shed 5 bases, J shed 10 bases, and the junction held 18 bases outside the gene matches. This CDR3 region has 17 residues. Per the germline V gene, CDR1 is MDHEN and CDR2 is SYDVKM. CDR3 loop: CASSQGTSIRSNREQFF. In DNA form, the CDR3 reads TGTGCCAGCAGTCAGGGGACTAGCATTAGGTCAAATCGGGAGCAGTTCTTC.

The J gene is TRBJ2-3, the V gene TRBV5-1; the D is unclear. Germline V gene sequence: CDR1 SGHRS, CDR2 YFSETQ. The ends were cut back, 2 bases at V and 6 bases at J, with 13 bases in the middle. The CDR3 spans 14 residues. CDR3 sequence reads: CASSFIDTPDTQYF. CDR3 in DNA: TGCGCCAGCAGCTTTATTGACACTCCGGATACGCAGTATTTT.

This clonotype was counted a single time. As the CDR3 is not closed by the conserved phenylalanine or tryptophan, this likely results from a read error. Because the CDR3's place on the DNA is in doubt, the DNA is left out and the CDR3 is given as listed by TCRdb. CDR3 protein: CSVEVGTGRSETQCL. V and J are TRBV29-1 and TRBJ2-5; TRBD1 is the table's D call, not checked against the DNA. CDR1 SQVTM and CDR2 ANQGSEA come from the germline V gene. A total of 15 residues make up the CDR3, ends included.

On this clonotype itself: Since the CDR3 does not end with the conserved phenylalanine or tryptophan, this likely comes from a read error. The chain employs TRBV6-5 and TRBJ2-7, with 7 positions matching TRBD2. Germline CDR1 is MNHEY and CDR2 is SVGAGI. The CDR3 loop spans 15 amino acids. The CDR3 sequence: CASSYRGGSPYGQYL. The CDR3 DNA sequence: TGTGCCAGCAGTTATCGTGGCGGGAGCCCCTACGGGCAGTACTTA.

A note on this clonotype: It is unclear where the CDR3 begins or ends on the DNA, so no DNA is shown, and the CDR3 is as TCRdb lists it. The chain combines TRBV29-1 with TRBJ2-7; whether TRBD1, the table's D call, matches the DNA was not checked. The CDR3 has 16 residues if both end residues are counted. Germline V CDR1 and CDR2: SQVTM, ANQGSEA. CDR3 protein: CSAMTFGTGTPYEQYF.

This clonotype was recorded a few times. Given the absence of the conserved phenylalanine or tryptophan at the CDR3 end, a read error is likely. No DNA is shown, since the ends of the CDR3 on it are uncertain; the CDR3 is the one TCRdb lists. This rearrangement joins TRBV12-3 or TRBV12-4 to TRBJ1-2. The CDR3 sequence runs 13 residues, both termini included. The CDR3 sequence is CASSLTGLVGYTL.

This rearrangement joins TRBV12-3 or TRBV12-4 to TRBJ2-1; D is undetermined. Trimming took 7 bases from V and 2 from J, leaving 12 bases between them. CDR3 size: 14 residues. The CDR3 here is CASKDVSPYNEQFF. DNA for the CDR3: TGTGCCAGCAAGGATGTGAGCCCCTACAATGAGCAGTTCTTC.